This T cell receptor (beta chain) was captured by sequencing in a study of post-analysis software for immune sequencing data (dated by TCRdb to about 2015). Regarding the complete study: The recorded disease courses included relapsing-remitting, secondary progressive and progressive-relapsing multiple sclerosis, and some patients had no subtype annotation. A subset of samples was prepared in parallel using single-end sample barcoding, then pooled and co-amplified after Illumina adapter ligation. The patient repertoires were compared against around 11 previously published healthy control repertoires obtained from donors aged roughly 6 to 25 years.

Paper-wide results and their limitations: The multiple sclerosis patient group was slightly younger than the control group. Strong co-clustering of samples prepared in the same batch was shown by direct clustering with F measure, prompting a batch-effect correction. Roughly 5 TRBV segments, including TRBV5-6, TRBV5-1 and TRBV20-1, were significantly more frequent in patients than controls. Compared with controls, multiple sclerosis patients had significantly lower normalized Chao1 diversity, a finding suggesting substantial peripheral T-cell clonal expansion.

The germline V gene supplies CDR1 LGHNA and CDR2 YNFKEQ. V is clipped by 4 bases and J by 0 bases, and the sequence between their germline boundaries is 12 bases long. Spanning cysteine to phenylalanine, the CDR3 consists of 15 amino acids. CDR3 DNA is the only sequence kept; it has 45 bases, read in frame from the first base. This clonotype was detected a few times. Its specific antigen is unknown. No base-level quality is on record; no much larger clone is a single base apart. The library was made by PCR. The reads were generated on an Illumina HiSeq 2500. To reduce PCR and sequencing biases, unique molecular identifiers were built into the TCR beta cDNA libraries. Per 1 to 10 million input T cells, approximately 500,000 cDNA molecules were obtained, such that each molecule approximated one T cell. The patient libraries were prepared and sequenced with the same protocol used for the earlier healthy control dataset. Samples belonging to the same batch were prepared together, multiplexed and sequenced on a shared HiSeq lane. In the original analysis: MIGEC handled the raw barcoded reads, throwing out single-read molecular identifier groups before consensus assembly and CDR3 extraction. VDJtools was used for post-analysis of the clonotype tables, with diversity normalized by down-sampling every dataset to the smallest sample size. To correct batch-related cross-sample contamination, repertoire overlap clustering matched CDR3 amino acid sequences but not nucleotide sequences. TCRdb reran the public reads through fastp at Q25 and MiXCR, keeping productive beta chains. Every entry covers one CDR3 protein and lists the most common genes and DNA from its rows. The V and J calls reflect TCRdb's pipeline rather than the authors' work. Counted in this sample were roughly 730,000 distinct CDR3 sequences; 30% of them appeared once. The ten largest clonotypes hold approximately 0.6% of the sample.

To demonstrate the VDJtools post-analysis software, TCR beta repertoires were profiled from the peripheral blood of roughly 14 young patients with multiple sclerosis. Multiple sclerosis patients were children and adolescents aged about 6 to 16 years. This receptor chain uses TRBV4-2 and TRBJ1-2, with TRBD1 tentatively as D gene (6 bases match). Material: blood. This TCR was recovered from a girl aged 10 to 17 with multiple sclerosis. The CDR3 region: CASSPGGGSNYGYTF. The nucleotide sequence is TGTGCCAGCAGCCCTGGCGGGGGCTCTAACTATGGCTACACCTTC.